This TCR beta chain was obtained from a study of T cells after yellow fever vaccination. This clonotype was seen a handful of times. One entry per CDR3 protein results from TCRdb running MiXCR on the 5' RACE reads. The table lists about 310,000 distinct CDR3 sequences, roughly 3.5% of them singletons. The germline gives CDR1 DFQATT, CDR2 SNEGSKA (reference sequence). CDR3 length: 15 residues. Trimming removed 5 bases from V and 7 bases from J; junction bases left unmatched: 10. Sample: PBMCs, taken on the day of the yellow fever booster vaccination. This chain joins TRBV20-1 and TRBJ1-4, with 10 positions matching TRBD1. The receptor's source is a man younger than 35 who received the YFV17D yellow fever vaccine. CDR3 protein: CSAYRPGQGPEKLFF. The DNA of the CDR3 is TGCAGTGCTTATAGACCGGGACAGGGGCCTGAAAAACTGTTTTTT.